This T cell receptor beta chain stems from a study of regulatory T cells in long-lasting Graves disease. The wider study: Over 5 years of antithyroid drugs with positive TSH receptor antibodies was taken to mean persistent Graves' disease. Findings of the study overall: Persistent patients shared 2,741 public clonotypes among themselves. Newly diagnosed patients shared fewer, at around 970. Persistent disease showed a preference for TRBV28, TRBJ1-2 and TRBJ2-5.

Arm-PCR with iRepertoire HTBI primers amplified the CDR3 regions for these TCR beta libraries. TCRdb re-analysed the multiplex PCR reads in MiXCR, keeping a single row per CDR3 protein. Among a few hundred thousand distinct CDR3 sequences, 23% were seen once, and the ten largest hold roughly 26%. The CDR3 length is 13 residues. With 3 bases removed from V and 2 bases from J, the gap between germline ends came to 10 bases. Germline CDR1 and CDR2: GTSNPN and SVGIG (reference sequence). Time point defined: persistent/refractory GD, antithyroid drugs over 5 years with positive TRAb. The TCR library used RNA extracted from PBMCs. At least ten counts were recorded for this clonotype. What it binds is not known.

The J gene is TRBJ2-5, the V gene TRBV30, with D unresolved. The source of this sequence is a female donor with Graves disease. The material sequenced was peripheral blood mononuclear cells (PBMCs), taken when the disease was refractory, from a patient treated with antithyroid drugs. This CDR3 is CAWSGEPQETQYF. CDR3 bases: TGTGCCTGGAGCGGTGAGCCTCAAGAGACCCAGTACTTC. The variable domain in full, completed from reference TRBV30 and TRBJ2-5, reads SQTIHQWPATLVQPVGSPLSLECTVEGTSNPNLYWYRQAAGRGLQLLFYSVGIGQISSEVPQNLSASRPQDRQFILSSKKLLLSDSGFYLCAWSGEPQETQYFGPGTRLLVL.